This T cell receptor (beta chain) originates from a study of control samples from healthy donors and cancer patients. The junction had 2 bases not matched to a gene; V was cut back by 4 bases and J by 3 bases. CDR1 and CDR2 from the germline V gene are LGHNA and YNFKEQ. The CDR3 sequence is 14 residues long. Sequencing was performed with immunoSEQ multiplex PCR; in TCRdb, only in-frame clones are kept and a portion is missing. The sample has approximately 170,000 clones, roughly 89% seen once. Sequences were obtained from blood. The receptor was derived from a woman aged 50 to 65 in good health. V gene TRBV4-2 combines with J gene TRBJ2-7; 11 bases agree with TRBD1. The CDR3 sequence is CASSPGTGGYEQYF. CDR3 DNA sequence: TGTGCCAGCAGCCCCGGGACAGGGGGCTACGAGCAGTACTTC.